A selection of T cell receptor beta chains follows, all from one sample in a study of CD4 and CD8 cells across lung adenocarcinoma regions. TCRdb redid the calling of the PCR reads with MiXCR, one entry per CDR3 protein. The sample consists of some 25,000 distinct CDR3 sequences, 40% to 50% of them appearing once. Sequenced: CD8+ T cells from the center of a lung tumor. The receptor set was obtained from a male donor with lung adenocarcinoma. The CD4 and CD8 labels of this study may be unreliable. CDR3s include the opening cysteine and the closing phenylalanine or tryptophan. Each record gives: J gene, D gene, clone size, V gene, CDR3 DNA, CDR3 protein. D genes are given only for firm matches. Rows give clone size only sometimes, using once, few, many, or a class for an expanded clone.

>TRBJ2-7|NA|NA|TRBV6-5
TGTGCCAGCAGTTACTCCTCCGACGGTTCCTACGAGCAGTACTTC
CASSYSSDGSYEQYF
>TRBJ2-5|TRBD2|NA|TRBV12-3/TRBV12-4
TGTGCCAGCAGAGCGGGAGGCGGGGAGCAGTACTTC
CASRAGGGEQYF
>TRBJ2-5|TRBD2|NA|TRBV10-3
TGTGCCGTGGGGGAGGGAGGGCGCGACCCAGAGACCCAGTATTTC
CAVGEGGRDPETQYF
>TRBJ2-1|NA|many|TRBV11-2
TGTGCCAGCAGCTTAGAGTTTGGGGTCGGTGAGCAGTTCTTC
CASSLEFGVGEQFF
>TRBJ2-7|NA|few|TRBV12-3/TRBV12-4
TGTGCCAGCAGTTTCGGACACGGGCCCTACGAGCAGTACTTC
CASSFGHGPYEQYF
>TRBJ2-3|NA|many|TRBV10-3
TGTGCCATCAGTGAGTCGGAGAAGAGGGTCACAGATACGCAGTATTTT
CAISESEKRVTDTQYF
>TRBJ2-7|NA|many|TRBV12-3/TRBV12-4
TGTGCCAGCAGTTTACGGTGGGGCGGCCAACCCCACTACGAGCAGTACTTC
CASSLRWGGQPHYEQYF
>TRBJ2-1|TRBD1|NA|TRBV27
TGTGCCAGCAGTTTATTTTTAGGGACAGGGGCTGTCGAGCAGTTCTTC
CASSLFLGTGAVEQFF
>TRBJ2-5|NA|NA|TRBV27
TGTGCCAGCAGTTTATCGAGGGAAGAGACCCAGTACTTC
CASSLSREETQYF
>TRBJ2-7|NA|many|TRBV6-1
TGTGCCAGCAGTGCGACTAGGACTTCCTACGAGCAGTACTTC
CASSATRTSYEQYF
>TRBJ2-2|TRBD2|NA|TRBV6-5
TGTGCCAGCAGTTACAGTACTAGCGGGAGCACCGGGGAGCTGTTTTTT
CASSYSTSGSTGELFF
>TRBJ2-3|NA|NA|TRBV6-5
TGTGCCACGGGTTACTCAGCCAAAAACATGCAGTATTTT
CATGYSAKNMQYF
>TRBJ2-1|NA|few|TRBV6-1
TGTGCCAGCAGTGAATACCCAGGACCTACGTACAATGAGCAGTTCTTC
CASSEYPGPTYNEQFF
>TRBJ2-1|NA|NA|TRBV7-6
TGTGCCAGCAGCCACCTAGTGGGGGATGAGCAGTTCTTC
CASSHLVGDEQFF
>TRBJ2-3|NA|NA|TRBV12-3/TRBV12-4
TGCGCCACCAGTCTGTGGGCCACAAACACGCAGTATTTC
CATSLWATNTQYF
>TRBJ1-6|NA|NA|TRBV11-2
TGTGCCAGCAGCCAAGGGTACTATAATTCACCCCTCCACTTT
CASSQGYYNSPLHF
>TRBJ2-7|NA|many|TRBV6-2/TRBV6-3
TGTGCCAGCAGTTACCTGAGGGAGACGGGCGAGCAGTACTTC
CASSYLRETGEQYF
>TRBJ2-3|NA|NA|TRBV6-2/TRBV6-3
TGTGCCAGCAATGCGGAGAGGGATACGCAGTATTTT
CASNAERDTQYF
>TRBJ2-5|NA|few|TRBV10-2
TGCGCCAGCAGTAGCGTCAGACAAGAGACCCAGTACTTC
CASSSVRQETQYF
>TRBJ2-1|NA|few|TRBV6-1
TGTGCCAGCAGTCTTGTCGGCCCCTACAATGAGCAGTTCTTC
CASSLVGPYNEQFF
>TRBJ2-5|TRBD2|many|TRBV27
TGTGCCAGCAGAAGACTAGCGGGAGATCCCTTACAAGAGACCCAGTACTTC
CASRRLAGDPLQETQYF
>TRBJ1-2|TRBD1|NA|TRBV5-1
TGCGCCAGCAGCCCGGAGACAGGGAAGGTGGGCTACACCTTC
CASSPETGKVGYTF
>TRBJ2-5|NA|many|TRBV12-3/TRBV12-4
TGTGCCAGCAGTAGTAAGGGAGAGACCCAGTACTTC
CASSSKGETQYF
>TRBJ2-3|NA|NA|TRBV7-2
TGTGCCAGGGGCTTAGTGTCGGGTTACACAGATACGCAGTATTTT
CARGLVSGYTDTQYF
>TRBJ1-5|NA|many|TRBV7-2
TGTGCCAGCAGCCGAGGGGGGGGTGGCAATCAGCCCCAGCATTTT
CASSRGGGGNQPQHF
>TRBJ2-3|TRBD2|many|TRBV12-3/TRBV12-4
TGTGCCAGCAGTGAGTCTCTAGCGGGAGGATGGACAGATACGCAGTATTTT
CASSESLAGGWTDTQYF
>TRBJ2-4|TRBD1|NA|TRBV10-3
TGCCGCGGCAGGGGGCCGAGTGCCAAAAACACGCAGTATTTC
CRGRGPSAKNTQYF
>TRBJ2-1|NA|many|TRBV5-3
TGTGCCAGAAGCTTGGTATCGCGGGCCTCCTACAATGAGCAGTTCTTC
CARSLVSRASYNEQFF
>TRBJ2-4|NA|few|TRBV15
TGTGCCACCAGCAGAGAGGGGATCCACGAGCAGTACTTT
CATSREGIHEQYF
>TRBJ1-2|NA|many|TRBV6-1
TGTGCCAGCACTGCTAACTATGGCTACACCTTC
CASTANYGYTF
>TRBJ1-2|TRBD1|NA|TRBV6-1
TGTGCCAGCAGTCCGGGGACAGCCGGGAGGGATGGCTACACCTTC
CASSPGTAGRDGYTF
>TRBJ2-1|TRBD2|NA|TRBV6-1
TGTGCCAGCAGTGCAACTAGCGGCTCCTACAATGAGCAGTTCTTC
CASSATSGSYNEQFF
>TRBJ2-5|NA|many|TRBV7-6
TGTGCCAGCAGCGCCCGGGACTTTAAAGAGACCCAGTACTTC
CASSARDFKETQYF
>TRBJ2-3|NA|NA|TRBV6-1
TGTGCCAGCCGGGGGCCAGGAGGCCTAAATACTCAGTACTTT
CASRGPGGLNTQYF
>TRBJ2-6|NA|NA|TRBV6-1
TGTGCCAGCAGCATACAGGGTTCTGGGGCCAACGTCCTGACTTTC
CASSIQGSGANVLTF
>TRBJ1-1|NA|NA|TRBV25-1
TGTGCCAGCAGGGTGGGGGGAGGGAACACTGAAGCTTTCTTT
CASRVGGGNTEAFF
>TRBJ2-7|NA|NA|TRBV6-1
TGTGCCAGCGCATACCGGGACCCTAGCTCCTACGAGCAGTACTTC
CASAYRDPSSYEQYF
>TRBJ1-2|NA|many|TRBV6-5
TGTGCCAGCAGGATGGGGGGAGGCTACACCTTC
CASRMGGGYTF
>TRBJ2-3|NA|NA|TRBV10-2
TGCGCCAGCGGGGGGCCCGGGGGCCTAGACAAAGATACGCAGTACTTT
CASGGPGGLDKDTQYF
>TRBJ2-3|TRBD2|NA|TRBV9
TGTGCCAGCAGTGGGGCGGGAGGACCCACAGATACGCAGTATTTT
CASSGAGGPTDTQYF
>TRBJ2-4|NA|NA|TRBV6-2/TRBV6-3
TGTGCCAGCTCCACGGGGCTGCGAGCCAAAAACACGCAGTACTTC
CASSTGLRAKNTQYF
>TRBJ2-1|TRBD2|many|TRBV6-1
TGTGCCAGCAGTGATCCAGCGGGGGGCGGTTACAATGAGCAGTTCTTC
CASSDPAGGGYNEQFF